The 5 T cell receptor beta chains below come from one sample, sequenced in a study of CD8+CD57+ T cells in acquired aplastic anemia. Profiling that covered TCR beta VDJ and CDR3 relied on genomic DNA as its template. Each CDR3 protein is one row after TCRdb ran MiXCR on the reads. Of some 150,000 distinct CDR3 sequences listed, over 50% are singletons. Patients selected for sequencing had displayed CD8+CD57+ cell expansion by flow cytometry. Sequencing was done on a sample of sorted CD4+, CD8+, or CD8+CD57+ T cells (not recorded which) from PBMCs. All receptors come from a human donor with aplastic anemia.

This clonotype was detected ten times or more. This CDR3 reads CASSLVSGQNTEAFF. The CDR3 nucleotides read TGTGCCAGCAGTTTAGTCTCCGGGCAAAACACTGAAGCTTTCTTT. This chain uses TRBV12-3 or TRBV12-4 with TRBJ1-1; unclear D gene. V was pared by 1 base and J by 2 bases, with 11 bases between. The CDR3 totals 15 residues.

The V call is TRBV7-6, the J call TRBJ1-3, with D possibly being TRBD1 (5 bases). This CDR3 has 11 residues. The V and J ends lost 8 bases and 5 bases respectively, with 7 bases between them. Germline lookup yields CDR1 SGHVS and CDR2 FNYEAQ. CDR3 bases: TGTGCCAGCGGGGGTCGAAACACCATATATTTT. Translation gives CASGGRNTIYF.

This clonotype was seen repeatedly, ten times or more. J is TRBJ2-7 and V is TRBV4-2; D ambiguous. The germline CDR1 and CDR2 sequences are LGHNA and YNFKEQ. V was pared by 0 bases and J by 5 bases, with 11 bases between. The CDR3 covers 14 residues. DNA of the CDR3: TGTGCCAGCAGCCAAGACGGTCTAGGCGACGAGCAGTACTTC. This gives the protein CASSQDGLGDEQYF.

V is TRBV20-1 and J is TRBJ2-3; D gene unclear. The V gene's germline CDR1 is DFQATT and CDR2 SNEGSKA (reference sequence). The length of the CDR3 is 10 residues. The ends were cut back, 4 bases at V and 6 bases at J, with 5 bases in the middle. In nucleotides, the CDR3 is TGCAGTGCTAACTCGGATACGCAGTATTTT. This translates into CSANSDTQYF.

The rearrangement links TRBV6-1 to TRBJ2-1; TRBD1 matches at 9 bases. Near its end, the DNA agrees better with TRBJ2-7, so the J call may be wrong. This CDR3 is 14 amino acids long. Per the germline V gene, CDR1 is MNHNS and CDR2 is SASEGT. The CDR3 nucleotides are TGTGCCAGCGGGGGACAGGGAGGCTCCTACGAGCAGTACTTC. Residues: CASGGQGGSYEQYF.